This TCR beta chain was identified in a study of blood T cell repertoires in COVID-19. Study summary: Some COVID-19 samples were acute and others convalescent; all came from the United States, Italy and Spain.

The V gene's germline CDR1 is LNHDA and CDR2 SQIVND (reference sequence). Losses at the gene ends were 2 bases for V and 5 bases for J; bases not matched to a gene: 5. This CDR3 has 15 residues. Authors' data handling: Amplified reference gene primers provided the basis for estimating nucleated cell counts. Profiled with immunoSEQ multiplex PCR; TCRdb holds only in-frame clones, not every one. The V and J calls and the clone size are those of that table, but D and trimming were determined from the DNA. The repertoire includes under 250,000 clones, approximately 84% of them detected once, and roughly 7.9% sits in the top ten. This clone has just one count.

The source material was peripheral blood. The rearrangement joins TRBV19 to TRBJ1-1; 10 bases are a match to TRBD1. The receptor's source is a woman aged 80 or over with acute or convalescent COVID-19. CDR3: CASSILTGGGTEAFF. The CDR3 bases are TGTGCCAGTAGTATACTGACAGGGGGCGGGACTGAAGCTTTCTTT.